These 5 T cell receptor beta chains share one sample of origin, sequenced in a study of blood T cell repertoires in COVID-19. TCRdb keeps only in-frame clones here, not all; method: immunoSEQ multiplex PCR. The data show 310,000 or so clones, with 90% seen just once and 1.5% to 2% held by the top ten. The sequencing sample was made of PBMCs or T cells enriched from blood (not recorded which). These receptors came from a woman between 18 and 30 years old with acute COVID-19.

The V gene is TRBV19, the J gene TRBJ2-5; 10 bases match TRBD1. V shed 6 bases, J shed 3 bases, and the junction held 7 bases outside the gene matches. The CDR3 spans 15 residues. Germline lookup yields CDR1 LNHDA and CDR2 SQIVND (reference sequence). The CDR3 loop reads CASRYLGTGEETQYF. DNA for the CDR3: TGTGCCAGTAGATACCTGGGGACAGGGGAAGAGACCCAGTACTTC. Looking up the rest from reference TRBV19 and TRBJ2-5 gives the full variable domain: DGGITQSPKYLFRKEGQNVTLSCEQNLNHDAMYWYRQDPGQGLRLIYYSQIVNDFQKGDIAEGYSVSREKKESFPLTVTSAQKNPTAFYLCASRYLGTGEETQYFGPGTRLLVL.

This clone was detected only a few times. V is TRBV2 and J is TRBJ2-1; 9 bases map to TRBD2. Germline assignment: CDR1 SNHLY and CDR2 FYNNEI. The CDR3 is made up of 15 amino acids. V was clipped by 5 bases and J by 4 bases; unmatched bases: 6. DNA of the CDR3: TGTGCCAGCAGTTTAAAGCGGGAGGAATACAATGAGCAGTTCTTC. Translation gives CASSLKREEYNEQFF.

This clone has only one observation. The chain couples TRBV3-1 (or the pseudogene TRBV3-2) to TRBJ1-2, with D maybe TRBD1 (5 bases). Germline CDR1 LGHDT, CDR2 YNNKEL (reference sequence). This CDR3 spans 13 amino acids. V was pared by 3 bases and J by 8 bases, with 13 bases between. In DNA, the CDR3 is TGTGCCAGCAGCCACGGGACTCTTGCGGGCTACACCTTC. This gives the protein CASSHGTLAGYTF.

Here the CDR3 DNA reads TGTGCCAGCAGCTACTCCGGGACAAACTACAATGAGCAGTTCTTC. It encodes CASSYSGTNYNEQFF. This chain connects TRBV7-6 to TRBJ2-1, with D tentatively TRBD1 (6 bases). Germline-derived CDR1 and CDR2 are SGHVS and FNYEAQ. V was shortened by 4 bases and J by 3 bases, with 13 bases between the two germline ends. This CDR3 spans 15 amino acids.

The chain uses TRBV4-2 and TRBJ1-1, with 7 bases aligning to TRBD1. The CDR3 extends over 14 amino acids. Trimming cost V 2 bases and J 3 bases; bases outside gene matches: 3. CDR1 is LGHNA and CDR2 is YNFKEQ in the germline V gene. CDR3 residues: CASSQLGGDTEAFF. The CDR3 nucleotides are TGTGCCAGCAGCCAACTAGGGGGCGACACTGAAGCTTTCTTT.